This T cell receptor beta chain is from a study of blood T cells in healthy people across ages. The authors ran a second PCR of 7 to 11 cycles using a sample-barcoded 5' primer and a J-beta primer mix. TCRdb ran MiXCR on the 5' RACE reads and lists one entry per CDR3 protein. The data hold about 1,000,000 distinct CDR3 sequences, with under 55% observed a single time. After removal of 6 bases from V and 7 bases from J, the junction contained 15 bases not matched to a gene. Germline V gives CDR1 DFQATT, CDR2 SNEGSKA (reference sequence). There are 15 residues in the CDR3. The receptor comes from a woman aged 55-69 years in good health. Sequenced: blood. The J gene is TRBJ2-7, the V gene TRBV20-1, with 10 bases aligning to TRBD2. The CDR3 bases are TGCAGTGCGACGCGGGAGCGGGAGGGCCTTGGAGAGCAGTACTTC. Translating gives CSATREREGLGEQYF.